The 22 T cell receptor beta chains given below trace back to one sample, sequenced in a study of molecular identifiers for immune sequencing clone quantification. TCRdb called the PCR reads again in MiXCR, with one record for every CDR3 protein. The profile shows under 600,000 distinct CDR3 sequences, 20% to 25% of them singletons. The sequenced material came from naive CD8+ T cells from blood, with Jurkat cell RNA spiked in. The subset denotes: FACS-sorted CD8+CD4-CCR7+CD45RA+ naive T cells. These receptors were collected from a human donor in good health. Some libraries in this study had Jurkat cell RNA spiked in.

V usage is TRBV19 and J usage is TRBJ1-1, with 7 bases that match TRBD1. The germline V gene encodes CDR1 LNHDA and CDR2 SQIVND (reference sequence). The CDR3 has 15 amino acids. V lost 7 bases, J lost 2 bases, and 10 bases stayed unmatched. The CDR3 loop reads CASNPGQPRNTEAFF. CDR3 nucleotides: TGTGCCAGTAATCCGGGACAGCCTAGAAACACTGAAGCTTTCTTT.

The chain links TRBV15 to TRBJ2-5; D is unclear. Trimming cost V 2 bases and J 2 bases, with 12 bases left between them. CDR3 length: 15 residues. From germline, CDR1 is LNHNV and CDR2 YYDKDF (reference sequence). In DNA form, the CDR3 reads TGTGCCACCAGCAGACCCTTAGCCCTACAAGAGACCCAGTACTTC. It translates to CATSRPLALQETQYF.

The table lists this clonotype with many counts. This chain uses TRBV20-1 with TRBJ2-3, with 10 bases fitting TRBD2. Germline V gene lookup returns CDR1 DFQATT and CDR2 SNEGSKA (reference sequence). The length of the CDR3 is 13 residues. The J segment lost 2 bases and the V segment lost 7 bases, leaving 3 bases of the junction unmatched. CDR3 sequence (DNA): TGCAGTGGTCTAGCGGGGGTCACAGATACGCAGTATTTT. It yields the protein CSGLAGVTDTQYF.

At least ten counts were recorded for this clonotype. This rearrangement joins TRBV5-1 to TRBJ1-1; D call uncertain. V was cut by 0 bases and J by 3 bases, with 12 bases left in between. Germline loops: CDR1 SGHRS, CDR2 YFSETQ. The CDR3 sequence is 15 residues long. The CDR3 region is CASSLVGPVDTEAFF. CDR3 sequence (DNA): TGCGCCAGCAGCTTGGTTGGGCCCGTCGACACTGAAGCTTTCTTT.

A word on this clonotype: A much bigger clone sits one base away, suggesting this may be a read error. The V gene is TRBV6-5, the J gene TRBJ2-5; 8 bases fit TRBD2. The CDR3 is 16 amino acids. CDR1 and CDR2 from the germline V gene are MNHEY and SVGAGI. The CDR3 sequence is CASSYSRAGEGKTRYF. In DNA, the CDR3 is TGTGCCAGCAGTTACTCTCGAGCGGGAGAAGGGAAGACCCGGTACTTC.

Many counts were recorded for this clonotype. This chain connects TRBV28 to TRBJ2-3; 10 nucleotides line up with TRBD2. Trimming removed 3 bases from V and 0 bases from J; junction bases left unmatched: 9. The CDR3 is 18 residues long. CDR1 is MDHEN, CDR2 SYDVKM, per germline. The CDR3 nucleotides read TGTGCCAGCAGTTTTAATAGCGGGAGGATCCTTAGCACAGATACGCAGTATTTT. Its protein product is CASSFNSGRILSTDTQYF.

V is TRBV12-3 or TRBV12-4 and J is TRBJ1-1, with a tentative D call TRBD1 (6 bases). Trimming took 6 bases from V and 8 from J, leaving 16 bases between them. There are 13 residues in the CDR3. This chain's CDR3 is CASRRGGIVEAFF. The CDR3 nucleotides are TGTGCCAGCAGGAGGGGGGGGATCGTCGAAGCTTTCTTT.

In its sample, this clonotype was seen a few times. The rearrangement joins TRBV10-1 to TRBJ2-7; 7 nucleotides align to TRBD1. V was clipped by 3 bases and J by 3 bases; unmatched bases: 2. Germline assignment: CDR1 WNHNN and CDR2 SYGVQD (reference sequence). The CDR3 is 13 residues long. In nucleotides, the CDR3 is TGCGCCAGCAGTGAAACAGGGGACTACGAGCAGTACTTC. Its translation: CASSETGDYEQYF.

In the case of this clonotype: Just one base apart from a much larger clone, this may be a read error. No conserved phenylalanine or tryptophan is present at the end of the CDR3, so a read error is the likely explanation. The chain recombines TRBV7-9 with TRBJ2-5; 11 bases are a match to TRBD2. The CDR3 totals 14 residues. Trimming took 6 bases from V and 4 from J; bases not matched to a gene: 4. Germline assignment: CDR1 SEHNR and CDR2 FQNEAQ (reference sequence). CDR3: CASRTSGTSETQYL. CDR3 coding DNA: TGTGCCAGCAGGACTAGCGGGACCTCAGAGACCCAGTACCTC.

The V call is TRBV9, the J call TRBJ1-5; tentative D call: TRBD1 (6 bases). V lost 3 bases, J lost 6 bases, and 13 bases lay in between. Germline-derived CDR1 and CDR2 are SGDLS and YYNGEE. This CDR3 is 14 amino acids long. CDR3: CASSAYGGGQPQHF. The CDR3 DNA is TGTGCCAGCAGCGCGTACGGGGGCGGTCAGCCCCAGCATTTT.

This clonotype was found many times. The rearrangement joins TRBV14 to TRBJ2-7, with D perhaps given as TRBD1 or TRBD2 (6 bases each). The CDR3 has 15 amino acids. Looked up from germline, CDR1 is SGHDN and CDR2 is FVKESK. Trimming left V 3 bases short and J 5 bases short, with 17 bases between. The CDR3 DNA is TGTGCCAGCAGCCATGGGGAGGCAGGGGAAGACGAGCAGTACTTC. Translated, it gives CASSHGEAGEDEQYF.

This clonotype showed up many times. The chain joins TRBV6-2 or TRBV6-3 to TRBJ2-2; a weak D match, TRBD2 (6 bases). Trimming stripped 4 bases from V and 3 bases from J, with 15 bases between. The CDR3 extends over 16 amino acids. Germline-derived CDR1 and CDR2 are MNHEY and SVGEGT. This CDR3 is CASSSAGTPYTGELFF. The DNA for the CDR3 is TGTGCCAGCAGTTCGGCAGGGACTCCATACACCGGGGAGCTGTTTTTT.

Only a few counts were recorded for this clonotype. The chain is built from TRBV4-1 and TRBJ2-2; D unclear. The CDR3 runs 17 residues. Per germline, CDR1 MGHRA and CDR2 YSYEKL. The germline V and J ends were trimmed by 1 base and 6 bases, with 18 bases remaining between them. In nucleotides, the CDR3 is TGCGCCAGCAGCCAAGGCCTAGAAATTCCCGGGCCCGGGGAGCTGTTTTTT. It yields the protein CASSQGLEIPGPGELFF.

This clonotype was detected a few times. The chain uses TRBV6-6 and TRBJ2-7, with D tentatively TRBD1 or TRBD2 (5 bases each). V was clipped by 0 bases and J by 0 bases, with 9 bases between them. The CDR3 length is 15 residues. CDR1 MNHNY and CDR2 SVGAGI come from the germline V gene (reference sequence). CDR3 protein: CASSYSRDHSYEQYF. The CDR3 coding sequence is TGTGCCAGCAGTTACTCCAGGGACCACTCCTACGAGCAGTACTTC.

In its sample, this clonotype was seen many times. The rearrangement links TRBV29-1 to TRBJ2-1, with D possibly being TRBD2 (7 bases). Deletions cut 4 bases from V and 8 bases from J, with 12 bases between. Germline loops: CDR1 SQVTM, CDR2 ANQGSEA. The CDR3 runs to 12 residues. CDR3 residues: CSVVLGGHEQFF. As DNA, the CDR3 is TGCAGCGTTGTTCTGGGGGGGCATGAGCAGTTCTTC.

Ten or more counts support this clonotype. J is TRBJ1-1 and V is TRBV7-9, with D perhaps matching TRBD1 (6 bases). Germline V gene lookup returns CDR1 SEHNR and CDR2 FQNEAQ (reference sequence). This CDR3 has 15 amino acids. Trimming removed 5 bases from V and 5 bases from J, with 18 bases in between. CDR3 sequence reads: CASSAQGQIETEAFF. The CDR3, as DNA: TGTGCCAGCAGCGCCCAAGGACAGATTGAAACTGAAGCTTTCTTT.

In nucleotides, the CDR3 is TGCAGTGCTAGAGCCCTAGCGGGGGTGTCCTACGAGCAGTACTTC. Translation gives CSARALAGVSYEQYF. The V call is TRBV20-1, the J call TRBJ2-7; TRBD2 matches at 10 bases. The junction had 4 bases not matched to a gene; V was cut back by 1 base and J by 1 base. Germline values: CDR1 DFQATT, CDR2 SNEGSKA (reference sequence). The CDR3 runs to 15 residues.

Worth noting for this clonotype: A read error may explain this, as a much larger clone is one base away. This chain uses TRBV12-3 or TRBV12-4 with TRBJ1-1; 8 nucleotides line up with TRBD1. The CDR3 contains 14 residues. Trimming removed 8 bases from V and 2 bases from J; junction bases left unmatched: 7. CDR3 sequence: CASGPGQGNTEAFF. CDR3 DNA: TGTGCCAGCGGTCCCGGACAGGGTAACACTGAAGCTTTCTTT.

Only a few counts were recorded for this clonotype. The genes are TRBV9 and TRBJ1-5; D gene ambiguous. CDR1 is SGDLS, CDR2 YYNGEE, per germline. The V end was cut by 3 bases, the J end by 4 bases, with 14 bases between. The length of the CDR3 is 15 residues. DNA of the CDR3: TGTGCCAGCAGCGGAGAGAACAGTGGAAATCAGCCCCAGCATTTT. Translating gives CASSGENSGNQPQHF.

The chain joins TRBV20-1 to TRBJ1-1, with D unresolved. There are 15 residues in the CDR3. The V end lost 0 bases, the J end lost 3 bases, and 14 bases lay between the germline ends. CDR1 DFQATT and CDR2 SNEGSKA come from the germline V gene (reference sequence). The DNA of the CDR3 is TGCAGTGCTAGAGATATTAGGGCCTCGTACACTGAAGCTTTCTTT. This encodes CSARDIRASYTEAFF.

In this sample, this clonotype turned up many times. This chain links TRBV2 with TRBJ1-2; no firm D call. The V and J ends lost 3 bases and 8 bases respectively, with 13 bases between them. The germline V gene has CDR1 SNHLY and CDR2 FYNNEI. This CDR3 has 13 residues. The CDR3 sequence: CASSDRISGGYTF. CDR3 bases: TGTGCCAGCAGTGACCGCATTTCGGGCGGCTACACCTTC.

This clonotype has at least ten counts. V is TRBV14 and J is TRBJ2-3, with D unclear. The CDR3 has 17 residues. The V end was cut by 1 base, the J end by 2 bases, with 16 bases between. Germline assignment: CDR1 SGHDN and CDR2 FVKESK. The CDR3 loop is CASSQVGPQPPTDTQYF. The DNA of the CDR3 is TGTGCCAGCAGCCAAGTCGGCCCCCAGCCCCCCACAGATACGCAGTATTTT.